This T cell receptor (beta chain) stems from a study of blood T cell repertoires in COVID-19. V lost 4 bases, J lost 5 bases, and 12 bases lay in between. This CDR3 comprises 15 residues. Germline lookup yields CDR1 MNHEY and CDR2 SVGAGI. Enrolment of Seattle patients took place during active infection, and they were followed longitudinally. As originally analysed: It was from reference gene primer amplification that nucleated cell counts were estimated. Method: immunoSEQ multiplex PCR; TCRdb's copy keeps in-frame clones and lacks some. V and J calls and clone size are given by that table; D and trimming were obtained from the DNA. The data hold about half a million clones, with 89% observed a single time.

The sequence came from a man aged 18 to 29 with COVID-19, enrolled during active disease. This sequence joins TRBV6-5 and TRBJ1-6; D may be TRBD1 (5 bases). The sequenced material came from peripheral blood. DNA for the CDR3: TGTGCCAGCAGTTCTCAGGGCCCTCATAATTCACCCCTCCACTTT. It translates to CASSSQGPHNSPLHF.